These 10 T cell receptor beta chains came from one sample sequenced in a study of control samples from healthy donors and cancer patients. Method: immunoSEQ multiplex PCR; TCRdb's copy keeps in-frame clones and lacks some. The sample has 60,000 or so clones; approximately 95% are singletons. The sample comprised blood. The receptors stem from a woman aged 18-35 years in good health.

The chain carries TRBV7-9 and TRBJ1-4, with D unresolved. Trimming removed 1 base at V and 4 bases at J, with 10 bases between. The germline V gene has CDR1 SEHNR and CDR2 FQNEAQ (reference sequence). The length of the CDR3 is 15 residues. The CDR3 here is CASSLEGRFNEKLFF. The CDR3, as DNA: TGTGCCAGCAGCTTAGAAGGTCGGTTTAATGAAAAACTGTTTTTT.

The rearrangement joins TRBV19 to TRBJ1-3, with 10 nucleotides matching TRBD1. CDR1 and CDR2 (germline): LNHDA, SQIVND (reference sequence). The CDR3 contains 16 residues. The trim removed 9 bases at V and 0 bases at J, leaving 8 bases unmatched. The CDR3 region has the DNA TGTGCCAGCGACCGGGACAGGGGTTACTCTGGAAACACCATATATTTT. Amino acid sequence: CASDRDRGYSGNTIYF.

CDR3 sequence (DNA): TGTGCCAGCAGTGAAGCGCACAGGGGCCGTTATGGCTACACCTTC. This translates into CASSEAHRGRYGYTF. The chain links TRBV6-1 to TRBJ1-2; 7 positions agree with TRBD1. Germline V gene lookup returns CDR1 MNHNS and CDR2 SASEGT. The CDR3 covers 15 residues. V was clipped by 0 bases and J by 5 bases; unmatched bases: 6.

CDR3 sequence reads: CATNRQGSGEQYF. CDR3 sequence (DNA): TGTGCCACGAACCGGCAGGGAAGCGGCGAGCAGTACTTC. V and J are TRBV12-3 or TRBV12-4 and TRBJ2-7; TRBD1 or TRBD2 may be the D gene (5 bases each). V gave up 10 bases and J gave up 6 bases, with 19 bases separating them. CDR3 length: 13 residues.

The chain combines TRBV27 with TRBJ1-1; the match to TRBD1 covers 10 bases. Germline-derived CDR1 and CDR2 are MNHEY and SMNVEV (reference sequence). V shed 3 bases, J shed 11 bases, and the junction held 9 bases outside the gene matches. The CDR3 has 14 residues. CDR3 nucleotides: TGTGCCAGCAGTTTTCGGGACAGGGGCGAGGGGGCTTTCTTT. Translation: CASSFRDRGEGAFF.

The chain is built from TRBV2 and TRBJ1-1; D uncertain. V lost 8 bases to trimming and J lost 1 base, with 11 bases between them. From germline, CDR1 is SNHLY and CDR2 FYNNEI. This CDR3 contains 13 residues. The CDR3 sequence: CASYEQPNTEAFF. The CDR3 nucleotides read TGTGCCAGCTATGAGCAACCGAACACTGAAGCTTTCTTT.

This clone showed up just once. This sequence joins TRBV9 and TRBJ2-7; no reliable D call. With 1 base removed from V and 0 bases from J, the gap between germline ends came to 8 bases. From germline, CDR1 is SGDLS and CDR2 YYNGEE. This CDR3 is 14 amino acids long. The CDR3 DNA sequence: TGTGCCAGCAGCGTATCGGCCTCCTCCTACGAGCAGTACTTC. Translation gives CASSVSASSYEQYF.

This chain links TRBV19 with TRBJ2-1; 8 bases map to TRBD1. V lost 8 bases, J lost 6 bases, and 3 bases stayed unmatched. This CDR3 region has 12 residues. The V gene's germline CDR1 is LNHDA and CDR2 SQIVND (reference sequence). The CDR3 loop reads CASGTGGNEQFF. The CDR3 region has the DNA TGTGCCAGTGGTACAGGGGGCAATGAGCAGTTCTTC.

This chain links TRBV9 with TRBJ1-2; D is perhaps TRBD1 (6 bases). CDR3 length: 14 amino acids. Deletions cut 3 bases from V and 7 bases from J, with 16 bases between. Looked up from germline, CDR1 is SGDLS and CDR2 is YYNGEE. CDR3 bases: TGTGCCAGCAGCGAGGACAGTTCCCCCTTTGGCTACACCTTC. As protein: CASSEDSSPFGYTF.

CDR3 residues: CASSQTGGTEAFF. In DNA, the CDR3 is TGTGCCAGCAGCCAGACAGGGGGCACTGAAGCTTTCTTT. The V call is TRBV5-4, the J call TRBJ1-1; 9 nucleotides align to TRBD1. The CDR3 length is 13 residues. J was trimmed by 4 bases and V by 4 bases; bases with no gene match: 2. The germline gives CDR1 SGHNT, CDR2 YYREEE (reference sequence).